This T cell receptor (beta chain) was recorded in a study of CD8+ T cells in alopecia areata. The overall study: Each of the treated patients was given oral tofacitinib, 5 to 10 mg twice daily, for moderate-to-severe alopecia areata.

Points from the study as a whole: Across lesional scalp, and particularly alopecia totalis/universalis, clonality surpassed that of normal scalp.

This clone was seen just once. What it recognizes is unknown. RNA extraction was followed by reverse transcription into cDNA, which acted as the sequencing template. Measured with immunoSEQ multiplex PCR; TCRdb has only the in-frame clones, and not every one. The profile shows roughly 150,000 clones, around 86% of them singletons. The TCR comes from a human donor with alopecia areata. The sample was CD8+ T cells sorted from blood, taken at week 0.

CDR3 sequence: CATSRDRGAEAFF. CDR3 sequence (DNA): TGTGCCACCAGCAGAGATCGAGGGGCTGAAGCTTTCTTT. The gene calls are TRBV15 and TRBJ1-1, with a weak D call TRBD1 (5 bases). V shed 0 bases and J shed 6 bases, with 8 bases lying between them. Germline-derived CDR1 and CDR2 are LNHNV and YYDKDF (reference sequence). The CDR3 is 13 amino acids.